The 12 T cell receptor beta chains below come from one sample, sequenced in a study of T cells expressing NK-cell markers. TCRdb reprocessed the 5' RACE reads and stores each CDR3 protein as one record, lacking DNA. This sample lists 400,000 to 500,000 distinct CDR3 sequences; its ten largest clones have more than 7%. The specimen was blood T cells: a sorted CD56 or NKG2C T cell subset, CD4+ or CD8+ T cells, or bulk PBMC T cells (not recorded which). The receptor source for this set is a woman aged 18 to 75 in good health.

The J gene is TRBJ1-4, the V gene TRBV12-3 or TRBV12-4. The CDR3 length is 13 residues. The CDR3: CASRERASEKLFF.

V usage is TRBV9 and J usage is TRBJ1-5. This CDR3 spans 16 amino acids. The V gene's germline CDR1 is SGDLS and CDR2 YYNGEE. CDR3 protein: CASSVGIGSLGQPQHF.

The genes are TRBV10-3 and TRBJ2-3; as DNA is missing, the TRBD1 call by TCRdb cannot be tested. This CDR3 contains 16 residues. CDR1 ENHRY and CDR2 SYGVKD come from the germline V gene. CDR3 amino acids: CAISAAVSGATDTQYF.

This chain joins TRBV30 and TRBJ2-2; TCRdb selects TRBD1, and the lack of DNA leaves this call unchecked. The CDR3 spans 13 residues. Germline V gene sequence: CDR1 GTSNPN, CDR2 SVGIG (reference sequence). The CDR3 spells CAWSPPPPGELFF.

This rearrangement joins TRBV2 to TRBJ2-5; checking the TCRdb D call of TRBD1 is not possible without DNA. The CDR3 length is 15 residues. The germline V gene has CDR1 SNHLY and CDR2 FYNNEI. CDR3 sequence reads: CASRSLGQVMETQYF. Supplemented by reference TRBV2 and TRBJ2-5, the full variable domain reads EPEVTQTPSHQVTQMGQEVILRCVPISNHLYFYWYRQILGQKVEFLVSFYNNEISEKSEIFDDQFSVERPDGSNFTLKIRSTKLEDSAMYFCASRSLGQVMETQYFGPGTRLLVL.

The chain joins TRBV6-5 to TRBJ1-6. CDR1 is MNHEY and CDR2 is SVGAGI in the germline V gene. The CDR3 totals 13 residues. The CDR3 is CASSWDQNSPLHF.

This rearrangement joins TRBV5-6 to TRBJ2-1; the D gene TCRdb calls, TRBD2, cannot be checked with no DNA. The CDR3 consists of 17 residues. The germline V gene has CDR1 SGHDT and CDR2 YYEEEE. This chain's CDR3 is CASSLGRLAGIYNEQFF.

The gene calls are TRBV18 and TRBJ2-1; TCRdb's D call of TRBD1 is untestable without DNA. CDR1 is KGHSH and CDR2 is LQKENI in the germline V gene. The CDR3 runs 14 residues. The CDR3 loop reads CASSPGTGSYEQFF.

The V and J genes are TRBV4-2 and TRBJ2-2. In germline, CDR1 is LGHNA, CDR2 YNFKEQ. CDR3 length equals 15 residues. The CDR3: CASSQEVETTGELFF.

This chain links TRBV30 with TRBJ1-2; TCRdb names TRBD1, which stays unverified in the absence of DNA. The germline CDR1 and CDR2 sequences are GTSNPN and SVGIG (reference sequence). The CDR3 length is 12 residues. This CDR3 reads CAWSFTGSGYTF.

V is TRBV24-1 and J is TRBJ2-3; TCRdb calls TRBD2, which cannot be checked without DNA. The CDR3 sequence is 16 residues long. The germline V gene has CDR1 KGHDR and CDR2 SFDVKD. Here the CDR3 reads CATSEAGTSLTDTQYF.

The genes are TRBV29-1 and TRBJ2-2; TCRdb picks TRBD2, but there is no DNA to check that call. The CDR3 consists of 17 residues. Germline V gives CDR1 SQVTM, CDR2 ANQGSEA. CDR3 region: CSVEVGPGRMNTGELFF.